The 17 T cell receptor beta chains given below trace back to one sample, sequenced in a study of identical twins. TCRdb re-analysed the 5' RACE reads in MiXCR, keeping a single row per CDR3 protein. The sample has approximately 670,000 distinct CDR3 sequences, roughly 6% seen once. The specimen was naive T cells sorted from blood. The source is a young man in good health.

This clonotype has a handful of counts. J is TRBJ2-1 and V is TRBV15, with 7 bases matching TRBD2. The CDR3 runs to 16 residues. The junction had 16 bases not matched to a gene; V was cut back by 5 bases and J by 9 bases. Germline V gene sequence: CDR1 LNHNV, CDR2 YYDKDF (reference sequence). Written as DNA, the CDR3 is TGTGCCACCAGCCCCTTAAGGGGCGGGAGTGGGGTTGAGCAGTTCTTC. Translated: CATSPLRGGSGVEQFF.

This clonotype was observed at least ten times. The chain has TRBV21-1 and TRBJ1-1; the DNA was not used to check the table's D call, TRBD1. TRBV21-1 is a listed pseudogene. The CDR3 loop spans 15 amino acids. Here the CDR3 reads CASSKVGQGDTEAFF. DNA of the CDR3: TGTGCCAGCAGCAAAGTAGGGCAAGGGGACACTGAAGCTTTCTTT.

This clonotype was seen many times. The chain recombines TRBV6-1 with TRBJ2-3, with 10 bases matching TRBD2. V trimming: 10 bases; J trimming: 4 bases; junction bases outside the gene matches: 8. From germline, CDR1 is MNHNS and CDR2 SASEGT. The CDR3 runs to 14 residues. This chain's CDR3 is CATQLAGNADTQYF. In DNA form, the CDR3 reads TGTGCCACCCAACTAGCGGGGAACGCAGATACGCAGTATTTT.

This clonotype was observed a handful of times. The CDR3 region is CASSFISEGRYNEQFF. The DNA for the CDR3 is TGTGCCAGCAGCTTTATATCCGAGGGGCGATACAATGAGCAGTTCTTC. The chain recombines TRBV5-6 with TRBJ2-1; D tentatively reads TRBD1 or TRBD2 (5 bases each). Germline loops: CDR1 SGHDT, CDR2 YYEEEE. Trimming cost V 2 bases and J 4 bases, with 16 bases left between them. This CDR3 is built from 16 residues.

This clonotype was counted many times. The chain employs TRBV29-1 and TRBJ2-2; D unclear. From germline, CDR1 is SQVTM and CDR2 ANQGSEA. V was pared by 4 bases and J by 0 bases, with 9 bases between. The CDR3 is 14 amino acids. CDR3 sequence: CSVGSVANTGELFF. CDR3 sequence (DNA): TGCAGCGTTGGGTCCGTTGCGAACACCGGGGAGCTGTTTTTT.

This clonotype was observed many times. The V and J genes are TRBV29-1 and TRBJ2-2; 7 bases are shared with TRBD2. The CDR3 has 16 amino acids. The germline V gene encodes CDR1 SQVTM and CDR2 ANQGSEA. Losses at the gene ends were 4 bases for V and 1 base for J; bases not matched to a gene: 9. The CDR3 here is CSVVSSAGRNTGELFF. CDR3 in DNA: TGCAGCGTTGTTAGTTCAGCGGGAAGGAACACCGGGGAGCTGTTTTTT.

Points on this clonotype: Given the absence of the conserved phenylalanine or tryptophan at the CDR3 end, a read error is likely. Because the CDR3's place on the DNA is in doubt, the DNA is left out and the CDR3 is given as listed by TCRdb. The gene calls are TRBV12-3 or TRBV12-4 and TRBJ2-3; the tabulated D call, TRBD2, remains unverified against the DNA. Termini included, the CDR3 measures 18 amino acids. The CDR3 sequence is CADSLGGQSSGRADTQYS.

This clonotype came up a few times. The rearrangement uses TRBV29-1 and TRBJ2-6; TRBD2 aligns across 7 bases. Trimming took 4 bases from V and 4 from J; bases not matched to a gene: 10. The CDR3 runs 16 residues. Looked up from germline, CDR1 is SQVTM and CDR2 is ANQGSEA. The CDR3 DNA reads as TGCAGCGTTGTAGTTGGTGGGAGGGCCGGGGCCAACGTCCTGACTTTC. This encodes CSVVVGGRAGANVLTF.

This chain uses TRBV5-5 with TRBJ1-2; 10 bases match TRBD1. Germline V gene data show CDR1 as SGHKS and CDR2 as YYEKEE (reference sequence). V lost 4 bases, J lost 10 bases, and 13 bases stayed unmatched. This CDR3 is built from 15 residues. As DNA, the CDR3 is TGTGCCAGCAGCCCCAGACCGGGGACAGGGGACGACTACACCTTC. It codes for CASSPRPGTGDDYTF. The full variable domain, rest sourced from reference TRBV5-5 and TRBJ1-2, is DAGVTQSPTHLIKTRGQQVTLRCSPISGHKSVSWYQQVLGQGPQFIFQYYEKEERGRGNFPDRFSARQFPNYSSELNVNALLLGDSALYLCASSPRPGTGDDYTFGSGTRLTVV.

This CDR3 is CAISVGAKTDTQYF. Here the CDR3 DNA reads TGTGCCATCAGTGTAGGAGCGAAGACAGATACGCAGTATTTT. V is TRBV10-3 and J is TRBJ2-3; D gene unclear. V lost 4 bases and J lost 3, with 11 bases in between. This CDR3 spans 14 amino acids. The germline V gene has CDR1 ENHRY and CDR2 SYGVKD.

The genes are TRBV4-3 and TRBJ2-3; 10 bases line up with TRBD2. Looked up from germline, CDR1 is LGHNA and CDR2 is YSLEER. J was trimmed by 2 bases and V by 1 base; bases with no gene match: 6. The CDR3 runs to 17 residues. CDR3: CASSQVLAGDLTDTQYF. In DNA, the CDR3 is TGCGCCAGCAGCCAAGTGCTAGCGGGGGACCTCACAGATACGCAGTATTTT.

This clonotype was counted ten times or more. The genes are TRBV6-2 or TRBV6-3 and TRBJ1-5, with TRBD1 as a possible D gene (5 bases). The CDR3 extends over 13 amino acids. V dropped 0 bases and J dropped 7 bases, with 7 bases sitting between them. CDR1 and CDR2 (germline): MNHEY, SVGEGT. This chain's CDR3 is CASSYSHRQPQHF. The CDR3 region has the DNA TGTGCCAGCAGTTACTCCCACAGGCAGCCCCAGCATTTT.

This clonotype has ten or more counts. V is TRBV5-1 and J is TRBJ2-3; D remains unclear. The CDR3 consists of 15 residues. V was clipped by 1 base and J by 6 bases, with 15 bases between them. Germline V gene sequence: CDR1 SGHRS, CDR2 YFSETQ. Here the CDR3 reads CASSLFGANPDTQYF. DNA for the CDR3: TGCGCCAGCAGCTTGTTTGGAGCCAACCCGGATACGCAGTATTTT. Filled out from reference TRBV5-1 and TRBJ2-3, the complete variable domain reads KAGVTQTPRYLIKTRGQQVTLSCSPISGHRSVSWYQQTPGQGLQFLFEYFSETQRNKGNFPGRFSGRQFSNSRSEMNVSTLELGDSALYLCASSLFGANPDTQYFGPGTRLTVL.

This clonotype was seen repeatedly, ten times or more. The chain has TRBV5-1 and TRBJ2-1; D is perhaps TRBD2 (6 bases). V was trimmed by 2 bases and J by 6 bases, leaving 9 bases between them. The germline V gene has CDR1 SGHRS and CDR2 YFSETQ. This CDR3 contains 13 residues. CDR3: CASSFMEGNEQFF. In DNA, the CDR3 is TGCGCCAGCAGCTTCATGGAGGGCAATGAGCAGTTCTTC.

This clonotype occurred many times. The CDR3, as DNA: TGCAGTGCTAGAGCCCTTCCTGGGGCTCTGCCCGGGGATACGCAGTATTTT. The encoded protein is CSARALPGALPGDTQYF. The genes are TRBV20-1 and TRBJ2-3; the D gene is possibly TRBD1 (5 bases). CDR1 and CDR2 from the germline V gene are DFQATT and SNEGSKA (reference sequence). Trimming stripped 1 base from V and 6 bases from J, with 23 bases between. The CDR3 is made up of 17 amino acids.

CDR3 sequence (DNA): TGCGCCAGCAGTCAAAGAGGGGCGGGGAGAGAAGAGACCCAGTACTTC. Translation gives CASSQRGAGREETQYF. The J gene is TRBJ2-5, the V gene TRBV23-1; tentatively, D is TRBD2 (6 bases). TRBV23-1 is known as an ORF, though its function is uncertain. This CDR3 is built from 16 residues. V was cut by 2 bases and J by 3 bases, with 16 bases left in between.

This clonotype was found a few times. The chain employs TRBV28 and TRBJ1-3, with D hard to call. V lost 3 bases and J lost 2, with 11 bases in between. The CDR3 runs to 15 residues. Germline CDR1 MDHEN, CDR2 SYDVKM. CDR3 DNA sequence: TGTGCCAGCAGTTTCCCCCCGGGGACTGGAAACACCATATATTTT. This translates into CASSFPPGTGNTIYF. The complete variable domain, with remaining parts taken from reference TRBV28 and TRBJ1-3, reads DVKVTQSSRYLVKRTGEKVFLECVQDMDHENMFWYRQDPGLGLRLIYFSYDVKMKEKGDIPEGYSVSREKKERFSLILESASTNQTSMYLCASSFPPGTGNTIYFGEGSWLTVV.